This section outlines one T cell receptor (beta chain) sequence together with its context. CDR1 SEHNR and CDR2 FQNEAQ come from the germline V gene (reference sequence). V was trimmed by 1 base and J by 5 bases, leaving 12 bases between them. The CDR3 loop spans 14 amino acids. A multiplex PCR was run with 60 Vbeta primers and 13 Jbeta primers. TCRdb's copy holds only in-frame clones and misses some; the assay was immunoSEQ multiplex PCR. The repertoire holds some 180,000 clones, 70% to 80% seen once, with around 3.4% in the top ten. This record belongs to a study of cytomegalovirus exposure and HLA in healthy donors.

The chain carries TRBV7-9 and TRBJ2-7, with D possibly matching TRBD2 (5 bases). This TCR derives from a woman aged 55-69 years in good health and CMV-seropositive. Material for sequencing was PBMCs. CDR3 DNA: TGTGCCAGCAGCTTAGAGGAGCTAGCAAACGAGCAGTACTTC. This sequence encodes CASSLEELANEQYF.